A selection of T cell receptor beta chains follows, all from one sample in a study of human T cells and chemical hapten exposure. TCRdb re-called the RACE reads through MiXCR, storing one row per CDR3 protein. Of 360,000 or so distinct CDR3 sequences in the sample, more than 5% were seen once. This sample comprised whole blood, obtained in connection with sensitization to the hapten diphenylcyclopropenone (DPC). The receptor source for this set is a woman aged 18-29 years with alopecia areata. Some clones in this sample may be carry-over from other donors' samples. Both conserved end residues are part of each CDR3. D genes are given only for firm matches. Clone size is stated in some rows and not others, as once, few, many or a class when expanded.

few,TRBJ2-1,.,TRBV20-1,13,CSAWRGRNNEQFF,TGCAGTGCGTGGCGGGGCCGGAACAATGAGCAGTTCTTC
few,TRBJ2-3,.,TRBV12-3/TRBV12-4,15,CASSPDPRPSDTQYF,TGTGCCAGCAGCCCAGACCCACGCCCATCAGATACGCAGTATTTT
many,TRBJ1-4,.,TRBV29-1,13,CSVGGATNEKLFF,TGCAGCGTTGGGGGGGCAACTAATGAAAAACTGTTTTTT
.,TRBJ1-1,TRBD1,TRBV29-1,15,CSAVPGDRGLTEAFF,TGCAGCGCTGTACCAGGGGACAGGGGGCTAACTGAAGCTTTCTTT
few,TRBJ2-5,.,TRBV9,16,CASSVGGSVSLETQYF,TGTGCCAGCAGCGTAGGGGGCTCAGTCTCTCTGGAGACCCAGTACTTC
.,TRBJ2-3,TRBD1,TRBV7-8,15,CASSWTGGGTDTQYF,TGTGCCAGCAGCTGGACAGGGGGGGGCACAGATACGCAGTATTTT
.,TRBJ2-1,TRBD2,TRBV29-1,13,CSVDGGGVNEQFF,TGCAGCGTTGATGGCGGGGGGGTCAATGAGCAGTTCTTC
many,TRBJ2-3,TRBD2,TRBV20-1,15,CSAARLAGVPDTQYF,TGCAGTGCTGCCCGACTAGCGGGGGTGCCAGATACGCAGTATTTT
few,TRBJ2-1,.,TRBV5-1,16,CASSSSNVIVYNEQFF,TGCGCCAGCAGCTCCTCCAACGTCATCGTTTACAATGAGCAGTTCTTC
.,TRBJ2-2,.,TRBV28,16,CASRSPRGRNTGELFF,TGTGCCAGCAGGTCTCCACGGGGCCGGAACACCGGGGAGCTGTTTTTT
many,TRBJ1-2,TRBD1,TRBV12-3/TRBV12-4,14,CASRPDRGSYGYTF,TGTGCCAGCAGACCCGACAGGGGTAGCTATGGCTACACCTTC
.,TRBJ2-5,.,TRBV5-1,14,CASSWGTLGETQYF,TGCGCCAGCAGCTGGGGAACTTTGGGAGAGACCCAGTACTTC
many,TRBJ2-3,.,TRBV7-9,18,CASSLAVSRRGRTDTQYF,TGTGCCAGCAGCTTAGCTGTGTCGAGGCGGGGCCGCACAGATACGCAGTATTTT
few,TRBJ2-1,TRBD2,TRBV28,19,CASSTLRTSGGARHNEQFF,TGTGCCAGCAGTACGCTCCGGACTAGCGGGGGGGCCAGGCACAATGAGCAGTTCTTC
.,TRBJ2-3,TRBD2,TRBV7-3,16,CASSLDPSGGRDTQYF,TGTGCCAGCAGCTTAGATCCTAGCGGGGGGCGTGATACGCAGTATTTT
.,TRBJ2-3,.,TRBV3-1,16,CASSQDLGSSTDTQYF,TGTGCCAGCAGCCAGGATCTGGGATCTAGCACAGATACGCAGTATTTT
many,TRBJ1-2,TRBD1,TRBV7-3,14,CASSLSDRAAGYTF,TGTGCCAGCAGCTTAAGTGACAGGGCCGCTGGCTACACCTTC
few,TRBJ1-3,.,TRBV28,15,CASSLRRTAGNTIYF,TGTGCCAGCAGTTTACGACGGACAGCTGGAAACACCATATATTTT
few,TRBJ2-3,.,TRBV7-8,14,CASSSRGQVDTQYF,TGTGCCAGCAGCTCCCGGGGGCAAGTAGATACGCAGTATTTT
.,TRBJ2-7,TRBD1,TRBV4-1,14,CASSLGGTGDEQYF,TGCGCCAGCAGCTTAGGCGGGACAGGGGACGAGCAGTACTTC
many,TRBJ2-3,.,TRBV3-1,15,CASSQGGGGPDTQYF,TGTGCCAGCAGCCAAGGAGGCGGGGGCCCAGATACGCAGTATTTT
many,TRBJ1-5,TRBD1,TRBV10-3,14,CAISEVQGEQPQHF,TGTGCCATCAGTGAGGTACAGGGGGAACAGCCCCAGCATTTT